The present TCR beta chain was sequenced within a study of blood T cell repertoires in COVID-19. Study as a whole: Acute and convalescent COVID-19 specimens originated in the United States, Italy and Spain.

Some clones are missing from TCRdb's copy, which holds only in-frame ones; the method was immunoSEQ multiplex PCR. In the table there are about 65,000 clones, 80% to 90% of which are singletons. V dropped 3 bases and J dropped 5 bases, with 19 bases sitting between them. This CDR3 spans 17 amino acids. In germline, CDR1 is WNHNN, CDR2 SYGVQD (reference sequence). V and J are TRBV10-1 and TRBJ2-2; D is possibly TRBD2 (5 bases). The sequencing sample was made of peripheral blood. This TCR derives from a man older than 75 with acute or convalescent COVID-19. The CDR3 DNA sequence: TGCGCCAGCAGTGACACTAGATGGTTATTCGGGACCGGGGAGCTGTTTTTT. It encodes CASSDTRWLFGTGELFF.